This TCR beta chain was identified in a study of T cell responses to AZD1222 COVID-19 vaccine. The wider study: Second-dose intervals near 4 or 12 weeks were combined. Whole-study results and caveats: Donors were largely white British and mainly female; clonal diversity was possibly underestimated. An increase in Spike-specific TCR breadth and depth was observed after two AZD1222 doses. Nearly half of unique spike-specific TCRs reportedly avoided B.1.351 and B.1.1.7 mutated regions.

With regard to this clone: The antigen is undetermined.

Profiled with immunoSEQ multiplex PCR; TCRdb holds only in-frame clones, not every one. The data contain under 130,000 clones, 82% of them singletons. Losses at the gene ends were 2 bases for V and 0 bases for J; bases not matched to a gene: 10. This CDR3 is built from 18 residues. Germline V lookup: CDR1 SGHTA, CDR2 FQGNSA. The source is an adult in good health. This specimen was peripheral blood, taken on day 0 of AZD1222 vaccination. The chain is built from TRBV7-2 and TRBJ2-4, with 7 positions matching TRBD2. The CDR3 here is CASSLTAGITLAKNIQYF. The CDR3 DNA reads as TGTGCCAGCAGCTTAACAGCGGGGATTACCCTAGCCAAAAACATTCAGTACTTC. The full variable domain, its missing parts supplied by reference TRBV7-2 and TRBJ2-4, is GAGVSQSPSNKVTEKGKDVELRCDPISGHTALYWYRQSLGQGLEFLIYFQGNSAPDKSGLPSDRFSAERTGGSVSTLTIQRTQQEDSAVYLCASSLTAGITLAKNIQYFGAGTRLSVL.